This T cell receptor (beta chain) was observed in a study of blood T cells in healthy people across ages (dated by TCRdb to between 2014 and 2016). For context, the study as a whole: Template switching captured roughly one uniquely barcoded TCR beta cDNA molecule per two T cells in model experiments. The donors were split into four age groups: young (average around 15 years), middle-aged (about 40), aged (over 55) and long-lived (roughly 86). Using deep sequencing normalized with unique cDNA molecular identifiers, the study measured how TCR beta repertoire diversity changes with age. To avoid experimental bias, donors of different ages were spread randomly across the sequencing lanes. Two additional independent replicas of 1 million unique cDNA reads from the same blood draw were analyzed for two donors (one aged 18 to 30 and one aged 80 or older).

The cysteine opens and the phenylalanine closes a CDR3 of 15 amino acids. Only the CDR3 portion is preserved as DNA: 45 bases, with reading frame beginning at the first base. CDR1 and CDR2, per the germline V gene (reference sequence), are MNHEY and SMNVEV. The germline V and J ends show losses of 5 bases and 6 bases respectively, and no gene match explains 6 bases of the junction. As to this clonotype: It has no known antigen specificity. One base away there is no much larger clone; base qualities are not given.

Receptor libraries were prepared by 5' RACE. The run used an Illumina HiSeq 2500. A second PCR of about 7 to 12 cycles was run with a J-beta primer mix and a sample-barcoded 5' primer. A unique molecular identifier was introduced onto each TCR beta cDNA molecule by a template-switch 5' adaptor carrying 12 random nucleotides. At least 2.5 million CDR3-containing paired-end reads were obtained from each sample. First-strand cDNA synthesis was performed from all RNA using the Mint cDNA synthesis kit, with priming by a TRBC-specific oligonucleotide. Following uracil-DNA glycosylase treatment, a first 18-cycle PCR with universal primers M1SS and BC2_uni_R was performed on all cDNA. In the original analysis: Each sample was normalized by randomly selecting 1 million high-quality reads, each carrying a distinct molecular identifier. Instead of being binned into consensus sequences, reads that shared molecular identifiers were thrown out. MiTCR, run with a Q25 quality threshold and the strictest error-elimination algorithm, handled CDR3 identification, clonotype clustering and error correction. A nonparametric unseen species model using Euler transformation provided a lower-bound estimate of total TCR beta diversity. The public sequencing data were trimmed at Q25 with fastp and processed into clonotypes with MiXCR by TCRdb, which kept only in-frame beta chains. When rows share a CDR3 protein, they turn into one entry using the most common DNA and genes. TCRdb's processing, not the study's, gives the V and J calls here. The table for this sample lists some 1.6 million distinct CDR3 sequences; around 36% of them were counted only once. Roughly 12% of the sample goes to the ten largest clones.

Overall results and qualifications from the work: Donor CMV infection status was unknown, potentially confounding age-related changes in expanded clonotypes. Bulk unsorted PBMC profiling prevented conclusive comparison of naive and antigen-experienced compartments. The long-lived group showed more naive CD4+ T cells, fewer expanded clones and increased TCR diversity than the aged group, suggesting age selection. Total diversity estimates from one million sequenced T cells were considered lower bounds and underestimates. Observed TCR beta diversity correlated strongly with the percentage of naive T cells measured by flow cytometry. As age increased, observed TCR beta diversity per million T cells dropped in a roughly linear way, and a significant reduction was already evident by age 40.

Systemically healthy Caucasian individuals from Russia, some 40 in total and aged about 6 to 95 years, were included as donors. Each donor gave about 9.7 milliliters of peripheral blood, drawn into EDTA-treated Vacutainer tubes. PBMCs were isolated by Ficoll-Paque density-gradient centrifugation, with at least 7 million obtained per sample. Trizol reagent was used to extract total RNA from the PBMCs, yielding at least 6 micrograms per sample. For every donor, flow cytometry on a PBMC aliquot measured the percentage of naive CD45RAhigh/CD27high T cells. The chain employs TRBV27 and TRBJ2-1, and 11 junction bases match TRBD2. This clonotype originated in a woman in her twenties or thirties in good health. The sequenced sample consisted of blood. The bases are TGTGCCAGCAGTGTCGGGACTAGCGGAATCAATGAGCAGTTCTTC. Its translation is CASSVGTSGINEQFF.